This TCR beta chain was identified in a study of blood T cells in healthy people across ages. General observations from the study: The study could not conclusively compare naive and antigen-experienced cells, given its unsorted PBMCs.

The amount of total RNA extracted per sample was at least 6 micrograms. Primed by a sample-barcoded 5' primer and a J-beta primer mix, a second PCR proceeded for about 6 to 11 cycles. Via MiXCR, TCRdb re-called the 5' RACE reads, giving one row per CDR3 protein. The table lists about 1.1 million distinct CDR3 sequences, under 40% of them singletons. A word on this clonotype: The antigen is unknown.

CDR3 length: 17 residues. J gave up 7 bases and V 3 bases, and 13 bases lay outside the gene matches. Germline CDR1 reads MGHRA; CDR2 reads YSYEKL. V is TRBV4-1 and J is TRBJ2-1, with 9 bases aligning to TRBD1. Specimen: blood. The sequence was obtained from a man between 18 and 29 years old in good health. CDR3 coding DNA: TGCGCCAGCAGCCACTTAATTTCGGGACAGGGAGGAAATGAGCAGTTCTTC. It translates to CASSHLISGQGGNEQFF.